This T cell receptor (beta chain) was found in a study of blood T cell repertoires in COVID-19. The germline gives CDR1 SGDLS, CDR2 YYNGEE. The CDR3 runs 14 residues. Between the trimmed V and J ends, which lost 0 bases and 7 bases, there was a span of 12 bases. Data came from immunoSEQ multiplex PCR; TCRdb stores just in-frame clones and leaves some out. Among 200,000 to 250,000 clones, around 84% were seen once, and the ten largest hold approximately 7.3%. This TCR was recovered from a middle-aged woman who had recovered from COVID-19. The material sequenced was PBMCs or T cells enriched from blood (not recorded which). V gene TRBV9 combines with J gene TRBJ2-3, with D possibly TRBD1 on 6 matching bases. The CDR3 region has the DNA TGTGCCAGCAGCGTAGCGGTAGGGGGAAATACGCAGTATTTT. Translation: CASSVAVGGNTQYF.